The table lists the clone carrying this TCR beta chain with a count of one. Antigen: not known. J lost 0 bases, V lost 4 bases, and 16 bases had no gene match. CDR3 length equals 19 residues. Looked up from germline, CDR1 is SGHTS and CDR2 is YDEGEE. The sample originates from a study of cytomegalovirus exposure and HLA in healthy donors. Study-level background: An earlier analysis identified 120 million or so unique TCR beta sequences in 170 million or so T cells.

Study observations and caveats: With further analysis later on, most CMV-associated TCR beta chains appeared HLA-restricted. Upon later analysis, HLA-associated TCR beta chains proved more clonally expanded than other, equally common chains.

Nominal health characterized the donors when sampled, though unrecorded immune exposures were likely. 60 Vbeta and 13 Jbeta primers were used in PCR. The assay was immunoSEQ multiplex PCR, and TCRdb's table has in-frame clones only and misses some. Here the sample spans 200,000 or so clones, roughly 80% being singletons. The chain couples TRBV5-8 to TRBJ1-3; 7 bases are shared with TRBD1. Sequenced material: PBMCs. The sequence was collected from a man aged 50 or older in good health and CMV-seronegative. The CDR3 region is CASSLTGTAVKSSGNTIYF. The CDR3 DNA follows: TGTGCCAGCAGCCTGACCGGGACAGCAGTTAAGAGCTCTGGAAACACCATATATTTT.